The text below deals with one TCR beta chain. The V gene's germline CDR1 is LGHDT and CDR2 YNNKEL (reference sequence). The CDR3 is 13 residues long. Deletions cut 4 bases from V and 4 bases from J, with 10 bases between. This sample is part of a study of blood T cell repertoires in COVID-19. Profiling relied on immunoSEQ multiplex PCR, and the TCRdb table lists in-frame clones only, not all of them. The sample includes about 250,000 clones, around 83% of them seen just once. The chain employs TRBV3-1 (or the pseudogene TRBV3-2) and TRBJ1-2; maybe TRBD1 (6 bases). This receptor was obtained from a man aged 35 to 55 with active or convalescent COVID-19. Sequenced: peripheral blood. As DNA, the CDR3 is TGTGCCAGCAGCCCCACAGGGATCTATGGCTACACCTTC. Its translation is CASSPTGIYGYTF.